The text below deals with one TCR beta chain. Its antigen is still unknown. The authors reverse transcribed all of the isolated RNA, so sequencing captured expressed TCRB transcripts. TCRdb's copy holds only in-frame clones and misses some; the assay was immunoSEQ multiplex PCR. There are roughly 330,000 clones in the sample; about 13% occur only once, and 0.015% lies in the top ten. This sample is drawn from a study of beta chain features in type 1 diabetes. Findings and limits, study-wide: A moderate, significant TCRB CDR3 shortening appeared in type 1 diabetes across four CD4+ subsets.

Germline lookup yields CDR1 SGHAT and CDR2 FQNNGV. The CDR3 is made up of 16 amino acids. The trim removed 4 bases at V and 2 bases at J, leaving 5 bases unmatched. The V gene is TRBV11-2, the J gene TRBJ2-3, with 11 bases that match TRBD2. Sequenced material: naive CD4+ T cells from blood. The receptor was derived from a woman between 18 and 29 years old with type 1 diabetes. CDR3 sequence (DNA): TGTGCCAGCAGCTGGCGACTAGCGGGAACCACAGATACGCAGTATTTT. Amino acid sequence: CASSWRLAGTTDTQYF. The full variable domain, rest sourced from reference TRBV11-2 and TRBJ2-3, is EAGVAQSPRYKIIEKRQSVAFWCNPISGHATLYWYQQILGQGPKLLIQFQNNGVVDDSQLPKDRFSAERLKGVDSTLKIQPAKLEDSAVYLCASSWRLAGTTDTQYFGPGTRLTVL.